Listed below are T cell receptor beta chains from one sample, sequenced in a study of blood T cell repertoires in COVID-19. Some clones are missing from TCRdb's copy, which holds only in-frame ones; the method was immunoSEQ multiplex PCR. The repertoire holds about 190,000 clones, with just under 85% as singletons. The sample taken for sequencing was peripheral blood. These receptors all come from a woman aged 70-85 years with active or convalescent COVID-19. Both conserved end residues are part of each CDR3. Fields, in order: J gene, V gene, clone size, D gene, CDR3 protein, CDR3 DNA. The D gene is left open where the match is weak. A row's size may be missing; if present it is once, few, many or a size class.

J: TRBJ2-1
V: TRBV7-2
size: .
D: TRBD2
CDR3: CASSHSGRSSYNEQFF
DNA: TGTGCCAGCAGCCATAGCGGGAGGAGCTCCTACAATGAGCAGTTCTTC

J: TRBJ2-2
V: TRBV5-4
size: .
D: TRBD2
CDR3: CASSSRLAGDTGELFF
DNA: TGTGCCAGCAGCTCTAGACTAGCGGGGGACACCGGGGAGCTGTTTTTT

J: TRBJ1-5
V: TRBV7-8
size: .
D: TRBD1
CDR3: CASSPRDRGWGQPQHF
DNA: TGTGCCAGCAGCCCCCGGGACAGGGGCTGGGGTCAGCCCCAGCATTTT

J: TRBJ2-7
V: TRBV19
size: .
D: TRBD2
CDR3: CASSPGTSGSDWKQYF
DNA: TGTGCCAGTAGTCCCGGGACTAGCGGGAGTGATTGGAAGCAGTACTTC

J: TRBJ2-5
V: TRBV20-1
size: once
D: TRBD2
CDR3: CSASSPSGSFVGETQYF
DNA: TGCAGTGCTAGTTCCCCTAGCGGGAGCTTTGTAGGGGAGACCCAGTACTTC

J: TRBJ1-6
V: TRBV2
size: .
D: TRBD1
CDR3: CASSGQGVNSPLHF
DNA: TGTGCCAGCAGTGGACAGGGGGTAAATTCACCCCTCCACTTT

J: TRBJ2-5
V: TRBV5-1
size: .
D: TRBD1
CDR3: CASSLGQGSGLKETQYF
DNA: TGCGCCAGCAGCTTGGGACAGGGATCTGGTTTGAAAGAGACCCAGTACTTC

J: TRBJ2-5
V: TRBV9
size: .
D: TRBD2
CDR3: CASSASGRPQETQYF
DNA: TGTGCCAGCAGTGCTAGCGGGAGGCCCCAAGAGACCCAGTACTTC

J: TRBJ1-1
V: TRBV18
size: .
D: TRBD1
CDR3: CASSPGQSNTEAFF
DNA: TGTGCCAGCTCACCGGGACAGTCGAACACTGAAGCTTTCTTT

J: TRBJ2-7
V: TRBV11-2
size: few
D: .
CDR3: CASSLEAISYEQYF
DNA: TGTGCCAGCAGCTTAGAGGCAATCTCCTACGAGCAGTACTTC

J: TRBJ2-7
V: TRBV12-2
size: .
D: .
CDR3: CASRLIGQGLDLYEQYF
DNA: TGTGCAAGTCGCTTAATAGGCCAAGGACTAGATCTCTACGAGCAGTACTTC

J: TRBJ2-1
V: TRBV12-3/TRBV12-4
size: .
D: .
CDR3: CASSLLAYNEQFF
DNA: TGTGCCAGCAGTTTACTAGCTTACAATGAGCAGTTCTTC

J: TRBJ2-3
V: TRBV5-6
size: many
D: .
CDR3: CASSLLRQSGTDTQYF
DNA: TGTGCCAGCAGCCTACTCAGACAGTCGGGCACAGATACGCAGTATTTT

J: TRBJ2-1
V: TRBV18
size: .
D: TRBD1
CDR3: CASSPGQVEEQFF
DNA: TGTGCCAGCTCACCCGGACAGGTTGAGGAGCAGTTCTTC

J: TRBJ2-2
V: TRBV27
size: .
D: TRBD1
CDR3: CASSAGGGQGLAGELFF
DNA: TGTGCCAGCAGTGCTGGCGGGGGACAGGGGTTGGCCGGGGAGCTGTTTTTT

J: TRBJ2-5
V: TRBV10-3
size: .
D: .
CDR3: CAISESSLQETQYF
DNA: TGTGCCATCAGTGAGTCTAGCCTCCAAGAGACCCAGTACTTC

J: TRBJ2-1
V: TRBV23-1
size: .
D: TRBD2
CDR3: CASSQSPRAVAGQFF
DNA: TGCGCCAGCAGTCAATCTCCCCGCGCCGTAGCGGGGCAGTTCTTC

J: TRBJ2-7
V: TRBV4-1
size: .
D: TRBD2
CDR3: CASSPDGSGFYEQYF
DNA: TGCGCCAGCAGCCCGGATGGTAGCGGGTTCTACGAGCAGTACTTC

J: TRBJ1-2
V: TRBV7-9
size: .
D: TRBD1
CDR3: CASSLTGGGGYTF
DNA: TGTGCCAGCAGCCTTACAGGGGGCGGCGGCTACACCTTC

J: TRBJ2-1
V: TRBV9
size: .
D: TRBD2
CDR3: CASSESGRNYNEQFF
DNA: TGTGCCAGCAGCGAGAGCGGGAGGAACTACAATGAGCAGTTCTTC

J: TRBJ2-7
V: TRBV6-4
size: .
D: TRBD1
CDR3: CASSDRDRGPEQYF
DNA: TGTGCCAGCAGTGACAGGGACAGGGGGCCCGAGCAGTACTTC

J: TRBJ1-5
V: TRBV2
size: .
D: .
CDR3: CASTWTENQPQHF
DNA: TGTGCCAGCACATGGACAGAGAATCAGCCCCAGCATTTT

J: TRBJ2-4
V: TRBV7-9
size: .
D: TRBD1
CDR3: CASSPRGTGEENIQYF
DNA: TGTGCCAGCAGCCCCCGGGGGACAGGCGAAGAAAACATTCAGTACTTC

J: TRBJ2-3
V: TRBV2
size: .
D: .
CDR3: CARTRRGARTDTQYF
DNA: TGTGCCAGAACTCGCCGGGGGGCTCGGACAGATACGCAGTATTTT

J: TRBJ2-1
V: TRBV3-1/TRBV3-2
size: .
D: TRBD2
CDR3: CASSQGLAVWNEQFF
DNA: TGTGCCAGCAGCCAAGGACTAGCAGTCTGGAATGAGCAGTTCTTC

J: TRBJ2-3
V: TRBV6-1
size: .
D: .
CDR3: CASSDPRGSTDTQYF
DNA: TGTGCCAGCAGTGATCCACGAGGTAGCACAGATACGCAGTATTTT

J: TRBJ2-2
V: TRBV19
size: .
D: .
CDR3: CASSKADGRGARAGELFF
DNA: TGTGCCAGTAGTAAAGCGGATGGGAGGGGGGCAAGGGCCGGGGAGCTGTTTTTT

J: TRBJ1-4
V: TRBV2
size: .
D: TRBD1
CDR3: CASSAGTGYGSEKLFF
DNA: TGTGCCAGCAGTGCCGGGACAGGGTATGGGAGTGAAAAACTGTTTTTT

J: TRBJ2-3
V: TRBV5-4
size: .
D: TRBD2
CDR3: CASSLYSAGVTDTQYF
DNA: TGTGCCAGCAGCTTGTATTCGGCGGGAGTAACAGATACGCAGTATTTT

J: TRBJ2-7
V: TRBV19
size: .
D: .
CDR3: CASSIASGAYEQYF
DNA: TGTGCCAGTAGTATAGCTTCCGGGGCCTACGAGCAGTACTTC

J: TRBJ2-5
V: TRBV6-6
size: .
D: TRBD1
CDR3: CASSFSGQGAETQYF
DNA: TGTGCCAGCAGTTTCTCGGGACAGGGTGCAGAGACCCAGTACTTC

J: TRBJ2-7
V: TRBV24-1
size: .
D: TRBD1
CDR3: CATSDSRQGAFGQEQYF
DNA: TGTGCCACCAGTGATTCCCGACAGGGGGCGTTTGGGCAGGAGCAGTACTTC

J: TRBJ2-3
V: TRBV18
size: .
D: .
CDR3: CASSRSASIKDTQYF
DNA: TGTGCCAGCTCACGTTCCGCTAGCATCAAAGATACGCAGTATTTT

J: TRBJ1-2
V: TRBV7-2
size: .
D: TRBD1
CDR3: CASSRSQGASGYTF
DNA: TGTGCCAGCAGTCGTTCACAGGGGGCGAGTGGCTACACCTTC

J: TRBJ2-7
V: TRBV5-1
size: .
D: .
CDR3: CASSSLEGRGYEQYF
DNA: TGCGCCAGCAGCTCCCTGGAAGGGAGAGGGTACGAGCAGTACTTC

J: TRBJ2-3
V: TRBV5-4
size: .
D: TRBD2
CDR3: CASSKGLATDTQYF
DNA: TGTGCCAGCAGCAAAGGACTAGCCACAGATACGCAGTATTTT

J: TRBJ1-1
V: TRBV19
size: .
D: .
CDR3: CAIRRGMNTEAFF
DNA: TGTGCAATTCGAAGGGGGATGAACACTGAAGCTTTCTTT

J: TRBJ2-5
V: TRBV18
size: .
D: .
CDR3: CASSQQLQETQYF
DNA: TGTGCCAGCTCACAACAGCTTCAAGAGACCCAGTACTTC

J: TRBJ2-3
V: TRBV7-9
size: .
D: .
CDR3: CASSLRVGTDTQYF
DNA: TGTGCCAGCAGCTTACGGGTTGGCACAGATACGCAGTATTTT

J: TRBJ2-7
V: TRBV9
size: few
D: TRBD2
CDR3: CASSVDRVETGGPVYEQYF
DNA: TGTGCCAGCAGCGTAGACAGAGTCGAAACGGGAGGGCCCGTATACGAGCAGTACTTC

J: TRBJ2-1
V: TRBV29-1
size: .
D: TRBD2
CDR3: CSSKTGGGGNEQFF
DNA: TGCAGCTCAAAAACGGGGGGAGGAGGCAATGAGCAGTTCTTC

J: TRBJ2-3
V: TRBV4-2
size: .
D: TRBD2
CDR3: CASSPLQTSGSTDTQYF
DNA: TGTGCCAGCAGCCCACTACAAACTAGCGGGAGTACAGATACGCAGTATTTT

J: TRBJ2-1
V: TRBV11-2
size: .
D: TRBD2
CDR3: CASSWGTSGNIYNEQFF
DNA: TGTGCCAGCAGCTGGGGGACTAGCGGAAATATCTACAATGAGCAGTTCTTC

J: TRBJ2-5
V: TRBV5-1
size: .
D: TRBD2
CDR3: CASSLVALAGGGGETQYF
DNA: TGCGCCAGCAGCTTGGTGGCGTTGGCGGGAGGAGGGGGAGAGACCCAGTACTTC

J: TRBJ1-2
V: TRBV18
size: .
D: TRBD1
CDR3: CASSPGQAYGYTF
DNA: TGTGCCAGCTCCCCGGGACAGGCTTATGGCTACACCTTC

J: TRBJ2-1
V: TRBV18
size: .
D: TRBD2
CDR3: CASAGPSGTSSYNEQFF
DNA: TGTGCCAGCGCCGGACCTAGCGGGACGAGCTCCTACAATGAGCAGTTCTTC

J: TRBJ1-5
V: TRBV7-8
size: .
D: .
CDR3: CASSFTESNQPQHF
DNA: TGTGCCAGCAGCTTCACAGAAAGCAATCAGCCCCAGCATTTT

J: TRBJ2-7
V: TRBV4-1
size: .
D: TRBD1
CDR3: CASSPSPTGGYEQYF
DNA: TGCGCCAGCAGCCCCTCCCCGACAGGGGGCTACGAGCAGTACTTC

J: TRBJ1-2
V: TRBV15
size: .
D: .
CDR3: CATSRDGVQGSNGYTF
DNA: TGTGCCACCAGCAGAGATGGGGTCCAGGGGAGTAATGGCTACACCTTC

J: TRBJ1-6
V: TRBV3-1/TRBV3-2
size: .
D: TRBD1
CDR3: CASSHSDRSNSPLHF
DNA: TGTGCCAGCAGCCACTCGGACAGGAGTAATTCACCCCTCCACTTT

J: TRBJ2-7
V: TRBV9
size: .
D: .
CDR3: CASSVAAGSYEQYF
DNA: TGTGCCAGCAGCGTAGCCGCAGGATCCTACGAGCAGTACTTC

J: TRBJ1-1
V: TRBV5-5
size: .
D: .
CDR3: CASSPDMLPNTEAFF
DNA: TGTGCCAGCAGCCCGGACATGCTTCCGAACACTGAAGCTTTCTTT

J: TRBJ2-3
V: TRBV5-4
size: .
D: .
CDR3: CASSLANTDTQYF
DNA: TGTGCCAGCAGCTTGGCCAACACAGATACGCAGTATTTT

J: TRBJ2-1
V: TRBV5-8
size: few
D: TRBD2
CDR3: CASSPLAGGVGEQFF
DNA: TGTGCCAGCAGCCCCCTAGCGGGAGGTGTCGGTGAGCAGTTCTTC

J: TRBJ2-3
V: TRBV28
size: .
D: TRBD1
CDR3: CAAEGQVTDTQYF
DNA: TGTGCCGCGGAGGGACAGGTCACAGATACGCAGTATTTT

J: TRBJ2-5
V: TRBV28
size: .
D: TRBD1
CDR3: CASSLRTGGAMKETQYF
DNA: TGTGCCAGCAGTTTGAGGACAGGGGGCGCGATGAAAGAGACCCAGTACTTC